This paragraph reports one T cell receptor (beta chain). Its specificity is unknown. Trimming pared 6 bases from V and 3 bases from J, leaving 15 bases between. Germline values: CDR1 MNHEY, CDR2 SVGAGI. The CDR3 extends over 15 amino acids. The method was immunoSEQ multiplex PCR; TCRdb's version includes in-frame clones alone and lacks a portion of them. The sample gives some 130,000 clones, less than 95% of which show up once; approximately 0.99% is in the top ten. This specimen belongs to a study of OX40 agonist ivuxolimab in advanced cancers. Study-wide context: A mean age of roughly 60 years, range about 20 to 85, was recorded, and 70% to 85% were male. Partial response was recorded in three patients: one hepatocellular carcinoma and two cutaneous melanoma cases. Study-level results: Circulating CD4+ and CD8+ T cells showed clonal expansion by week 6 at 0.1 to 3.0 mg/kg.

Blood sampling took place at baseline, cycle 4 day 1, and cycle 7 day 1. This chain joins TRBV6-5 and TRBJ1-5; D may be TRBD1 (5 bases). Sequences were derived from CD4+ or CD8+ T cells sorted from blood, sampled in a trial of the OX40 agonist ivuxolimab. The clonotype originates from an adult with an advanced solid tumor such as melanoma, head and neck, liver or kidney cancer. CDR3 in amino acids: CASSDGTALNQPQHF. CDR3 nucleotides: TGTGCCAGCAGCGACGGGACGGCCCTCAATCAGCCCCAGCATTTT.